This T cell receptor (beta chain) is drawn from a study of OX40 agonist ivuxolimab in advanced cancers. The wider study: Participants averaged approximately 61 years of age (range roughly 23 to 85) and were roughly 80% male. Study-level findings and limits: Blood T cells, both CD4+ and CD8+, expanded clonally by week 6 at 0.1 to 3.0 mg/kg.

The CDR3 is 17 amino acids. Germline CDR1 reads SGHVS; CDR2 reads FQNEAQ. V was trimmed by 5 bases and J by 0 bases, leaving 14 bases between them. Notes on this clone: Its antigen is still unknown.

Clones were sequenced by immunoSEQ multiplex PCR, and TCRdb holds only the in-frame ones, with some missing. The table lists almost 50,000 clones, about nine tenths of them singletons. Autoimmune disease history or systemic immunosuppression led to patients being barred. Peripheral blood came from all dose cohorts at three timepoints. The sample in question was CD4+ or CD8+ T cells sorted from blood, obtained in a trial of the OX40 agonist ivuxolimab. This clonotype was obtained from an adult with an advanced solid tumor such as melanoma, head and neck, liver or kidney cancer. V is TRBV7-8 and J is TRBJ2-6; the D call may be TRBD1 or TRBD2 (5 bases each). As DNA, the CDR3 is TGTGCCAGCAGCCGGCATGGGGGTCCCTCTGGGGCCAACGTCCTGACTTTC. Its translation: CASSRHGGPSGANVLTF.